The rows below give T cell receptor beta chains drawn from one sample of a study of T cell repertoires in ileal Crohn's disease. Assay used: immunoSEQ multiplex PCR; TCRdb lists only in-frame clones, some missing. The data show under 2,500 clones, roughly 90% seen once. The sample was ileal tissue. These receptor sequences come from an adult with Crohn's disease. Both conserved end residues are trimmed from each CDR3.

v_call	j_call	cdr3_aa
TRBV7-9	TRBJ2-1	ASSPPSGHSYNEQF
TRBV7-8	TRBJ2-7	ASSSGSSGRTGYEQY
TRBV5-1	TRBJ2-3	ASSLLAGGLTDTQY
TRBV10-3	TRBJ1-1	AISAGGLEAF
TRBV29-1	TRBJ2-3	SVEGVTGADTQY
TRBV5-1	TRBJ1-4	ASSDTGATNEKLF
TRBV28	TRBJ2-1	ASMDSYNEQF
TRBV10-3	TRBJ1-2	ATSGYGYT
TRBV6-6	TRBJ1-2	ASSTGTGEGYT
TRBV28	TRBJ1-2	ASRKTGGPSGGYT
TRBV30	TRBJ2-1	AWSGRWSYNEQF
TRBV6-8	TRBJ2-1	ASTPSPDNPTYNEQF
TRBV5-8	TRBJ2-2	ASSSGTRTGELF
TRBV28	TRBJ2-7	AISRMVAGPYEQY
TRBV28	TRBJ2-7	ASSSGLAGGYEQY
TRBV5-1	TRBJ2-6	ASSLAPVSGANVLT
TRBV5-4	TRBJ1-2	ASTHRGASYGYT
TRBV11-2	TRBJ1-4	ASSLDSRAGGATNEKLF
TRBV7-9	TRBJ2-5	ASSSAYLGWRETQY
TRBV18	TRBJ2-7	ASSPLDRVTYEQY
TRBV11-2	TRBJ2-5	ASSQVLSRDPRQETQY
TRBV28	TRBJ2-1	ASKAAWGGQF
TRBV28	TRBJ2-7	ASSSGQGSPPD
TRBV6-6	TRBJ2-3	ASSRGLAGGPDTQY
TRBV5-1	TRBJ1-1	ASSLEARRGTEAF
TRBV6-5	TRBJ2-1	AGGSGRALGNEQF
TRBV7-3	TRBJ1-1	ASSLDPTEGTEAF
TRBV18	TRBJ2-2	ASSPLTSGTNTGELF
TRBV5-5	TRBJ2-7	ASSWGLAGSYEQY
TRBV11-1	TRBJ2-2	ASRQNTGELF
TRBV5-4	TRBJ2-1	ASSFTSGSYNEQF
TRBV7-8	TRBJ2-1	ASSPGLGGGPF
TRBV9	TRBJ2-1	ASSVVWDYTIYNEQF
TRBV9	TRBJ1-3	ASSANSGNTIY
TRBV18	TRBJ1-2	ASSPHRDRALFRYGYT
TRBV6-6	TRBJ2-1	ASSGQGNEQF
TRBV27	TRBJ2-7	AFPLRVLGEQY
TRBV9	TRBJ1-3	ASSVGDRGDSGNTIY
TRBV9	TRBJ2-3	ASSAPGAGTDTQY
TRBV9	TRBJ2-3	ASSVDAGSTDTQY
TRBV9	TRBJ2-5	ASSVVGGETQY
TRBV2	TRBJ1-1	ASTGQGAHTEAF
TRBV7-2	TRBJ2-5	ASSSWTGGGSRTQY
TRBV15	TRBJ2-7	ATSPRTVAYEQY
TRBV18	TRBJ1-1	ASSPTGQGGRMNTEAF
TRBV4-3	TRBJ2-1	ASSQGTGVDNEQF
TRBV7-2	TRBJ2-1	ASGTSGTYNEQF
TRBV19	TRBJ2-2	ASSPRGFTGELF
TRBV5-4	TRBJ2-2	ASSEIDGSGELF
TRBV11-2	TRBJ2-7	ASSLAREGRDEQY
TRBV4-3	TRBJ2-7	ASSQDKAGYYEQY
TRBV28	TRBJ1-6	AYSPTGLQNSPLH
TRBV9	TRBJ2-7	ASSPVASGGYEQY
TRBV6-6	TRBJ2-7	ASSYEGGTYEQY